This is a list of T cell receptor beta chains from one sample in a study of blood T cell repertoires in COVID-19. Clones were sequenced by immunoSEQ multiplex PCR, and TCRdb holds only the in-frame ones, with some missing. The sample consists of 250,000 or so clones, approximately 84% of them appearing once. Material for sequencing was peripheral blood. These receptors were obtained from a man aged 50 to 60 with acute or convalescent COVID-19. The conserved cysteine and the conserved F or W are not part of the CDR3 here. Each record gives: D gene, V gene, J gene, CDR3 length, CDR3 protein. The D gene is left open where the match is weak.

.	TRBV30	TRBJ1-2	10	AWEKNGQFFS
.	TRBV9	TRBJ2-1	13	ASSVGGGPYNEQF
.	TRBV10-3	TRBJ1-5	14	AISEAGAGGNQPQH
.	TRBV9	TRBJ1-2	11	ASSLREYYGYT
.	TRBV21-1	TRBJ1-2	10	ASKNRGYGYT
.	TRBV5-1	TRBJ2-3	12	ASRLESLRDTQY
.	TRBV21-1	TRBJ2-7	13	ASIPGGSSSYEQY
.	TRBV18	TRBJ1-2	13	ASSLTEPSNYGYT
.	TRBV30	TRBJ1-5	11	AWARGDNQPQH
.	TRBV30	TRBJ2-1	12	AWSVILGYNEQF
TRBD2	TRBV3-1/TRBV3-2	TRBJ2-5	14	ASTDIRLAGTKTQY
TRBD2	TRBV7-3	TRBJ2-1	14	ASSLDLLAGGNEQF
TRBD2	TRBV5-8	TRBJ2-1	15	ASRRPSGYSSYNEQF
TRBD2	TRBV28	TRBJ2-3	16	ASSSPPSGRIITDTQY
TRBD2	TRBV7-9	TRBJ2-1	14	ASSLKASGGANEQF
.	TRBV9	TRBJ1-4	14	ASSPSKGATNEKLF
.	TRBV5-1	TRBJ1-1	14	ASSLDAVRGNTEAF
TRBD2	TRBV6-5	TRBJ2-4	13	ASSSPPSGKNIQY
.	TRBV27	TRBJ1-1	11	ASSLSTYTEAF
.	TRBV6-5	TRBJ1-2	12	ASSYWGANYGYT
.	TRBV19	TRBJ1-5	11	ASTGGSNQPQH
TRBD2	TRBV19	TRBJ2-5	12	ASNKRESGETQY
TRBD2	TRBV11-3	TRBJ2-7	13	ASSFTSGSGYEQY
.	TRBV28	TRBJ1-3	15	ASSLWGHSESGNTIY
TRBD1	TRBV5-5	TRBJ2-7	13	ASSTGTGINYEQY
.	TRBV19	TRBJ2-7	12	ASSILLQGTEQY
.	TRBV24-1	TRBJ2-2	13	ATSPRTANTGELF
.	TRBV3-1/TRBV3-2	TRBJ1-1	11	ASRLTENTEAF
TRBD1	TRBV6-1	TRBJ1-2	15	ASSAAVGGRSNYGYT
.	TRBV10-1	TRBJ2-5	12	ASSDFRDQETQY
TRBD1	TRBV7-9	TRBJ1-4	13	ASSLGGTENEKLF
.	TRBV6-6	TRBJ1-5	13	ASSRGRDSNQPQH
.	TRBV7-9	TRBJ1-3	11	ATSQGSGNTIY
.	TRBV2	TRBJ1-6	14	ASSDPGEGHTGRLH
.	TRBV14	TRBJ1-5	11	ASSQDGDQPQH
.	TRBV9	TRBJ1-6	13	ASSVAAGHNSPLH
TRBD1	TRBV23-1	TRBJ2-5	15	ASSQSVTGGREETQY
TRBD2	TRBV7-3	TRBJ2-3	17	ASSFGLAGGQIGPDTQY
.	TRBV5-1	TRBJ2-5	11	ASSAQGEETQY
.	TRBV7-2	TRBJ1-1	12	ASSLAFGSTEAF
TRBD1	TRBV30	TRBJ2-1	10	ACRGKYNEQF
.	TRBV10-3	TRBJ2-5	12	AISESTGEETQY
.	TRBV30	TRBJ1-4	11	AWSSEVWEKLF
TRBD1	TRBV5-1	TRBJ2-1	11	ASSLEGQRIQF
TRBD2	TRBV7-9	TRBJ2-2	15	ASSPIISGANTGELF
TRBD2	TRBV10-3	TRBJ2-7	13	AISESLAVNYEQY
.	TRBV23-1	TRBJ1-6	13	ASGSMRQGHSPLH